The 26 T cell receptor beta chains below come from one sample, sequenced in a study of blood T cell repertoires in COVID-19. Method: immunoSEQ multiplex PCR; TCRdb's copy keeps in-frame clones and lacks some. The sample lists over 250,000 clones, more than 75% occurring once. Sample: PBMCs or T cells enriched from blood (not recorded which). The source of these receptors is a man in his 60s who had recovered from COVID-19.

V gene TRBV6-1 combines with J gene TRBJ2-1, with 8 bases that match TRBD1. Germline V gives CDR1 MNHNS, CDR2 SASEGT. With V trimmed by 0 bases and J by 9 bases, 10 bases remained unmatched. The CDR3 has 16 amino acids. The CDR3 DNA follows: TGTGCCAGCAGTGAAGCCGGGACAGGAACTCAGGGTGAGCAGTTCTTC. This encodes CASSEAGTGTQGEQFF.

This chain uses TRBV3-1 (or the pseudogene TRBV3-2) with TRBJ1-1; D unclear. The CDR3 contains 12 residues. V lost 0 bases, J lost 4 bases, and 3 bases lay in between. Germline V gives CDR1 LGHDT, CDR2 YNNKEL (reference sequence). The CDR3 DNA reads as TGTGCCAGCAGCCAAGATCTCACTGAAGCTTTCTTT. This codes for CASSQDLTEAFF.

The chain combines TRBV19 with TRBJ2-3, with 9 nucleotides matching TRBD2. This CDR3 is 11 amino acids long. CDR1 LNHDA and CDR2 SQIVND come from the germline V gene (reference sequence). With 7 bases clipped from V and 12 bases from J, the junction kept 5 bases outside the gene matches. In nucleotides, the CDR3 is TGTGCCAGTACCACTAGCGGGCCTCAGTATTTT. Translating gives CASTTSGPQYF.

This chain uses TRBV19 with TRBJ1-5, with D hard to call. Per germline, CDR1 LNHDA and CDR2 SQIVND (reference sequence). Trimming removed 6 bases at V and 1 base at J, with 10 bases between. This CDR3 has 14 amino acids. In DNA form, the CDR3 reads TGTGCCAGTAGGTCCAGGAACAGCAATCAGCCCCAGCATTTT. Protein product: CASRSRNSNQPQHF.

This clone was seen only once. The chain has TRBV4-2 and TRBJ1-5, with 7 nucleotides matching TRBD1. Unmatched junction bases numbered 7, after V lost 1 base and J lost 4 bases. CDR3 size: 16 residues. Germline V lookup: CDR1 LGHNA, CDR2 YNFKEQ. DNA of the CDR3: TGTGCCAGCAGCCAAGTCAAGACAGGGCCTAATCAGCCCCAGCATTTT. It codes for CASSQVKTGPNQPQHF.

The chain links TRBV11-2 to TRBJ2-3; D call uncertain. Germline V gene lookup returns CDR1 SGHAT and CDR2 FQNNGV. The CDR3 extends over 13 amino acids. V shed 2 bases and J shed 4 bases, with 7 bases lying between them. In nucleotides, the CDR3 is TGTGCCAGCAGCTTACAGAACCCAGATACGCAGTATTTT. Amino acids: CASSLQNPDTQYF.

V usage is TRBV2 and J usage is TRBJ2-1; no reliable D call. Deletions cut 7 bases from V and 4 bases from J, with 8 bases between. The CDR3 loop spans 12 amino acids. From germline, CDR1 is SNHLY and CDR2 FYNNEI. In DNA form, the CDR3 reads TGTGCCAGCAATCTAGGATACAATGAGCAGTTCTTC. This encodes CASNLGYNEQFF.

In regard to this clone: Within the sample, other DNA sequences also encode this same CDR3. The chain joins TRBV18 to TRBJ2-7, with a possible D match to TRBD1 (5 bases). Germline V gene sequence: CDR1 KGHSH, CDR2 LQKENI. V lost 3 bases and J 2 bases, leaving 8 bases between the germline ends. This CDR3 spans 13 amino acids. The CDR3 DNA follows: TGTGCCAGCTCACCCGCAGGGACCTACGAGCAGTACTTC. Protein sequence: CASSPAGTYEQYF. The full variable domain, with the rest looked up from reference TRBV18 and TRBJ2-7, is NAGVMQNPRHLVRRRGQEARLRCSPMKGHSHVYWYRQLPEEGLKFMVYLQKENIIDESGMPKERFSAEFPKEGPSILRIQQVVRGDSAAYFCASSPAGTYEQYFGPGTRLTVT.

The J gene is TRBJ2-7, the V gene TRBV6-5, with D hard to call. CDR3 length equals 13 residues. Per germline, CDR1 MNHEY and CDR2 SVGAGI. V shed 0 bases and J shed 3 bases, with 6 bases lying between them. The DNA of the CDR3 is TGTGCCAGCAGTTACTCGGCCGACTACGAGCAGTACTTC. It translates to CASSYSADYEQYF.

The chain links TRBV15 to TRBJ2-5; 7 bases fit TRBD1. J lost 4 bases, V lost 0 bases, and 8 bases had no gene match. The CDR3 has 16 amino acids. CDR1 LNHNV and CDR2 YYDKDF come from the germline V gene (reference sequence). The chain's CDR3 is CATSRDEWQGVETQYF. CDR3 nucleotides: TGTGCCACCAGCAGAGATGAGTGGCAGGGGGTAGAGACCCAGTACTTC.

The chain has TRBV9 and TRBJ1-6; 8 nucleotides agree with TRBD1. The CDR3 consists of 15 residues. Germline assignment: CDR1 SGDLS and CDR2 YYNGEE. V was clipped by 5 bases and J by 10 bases; unmatched bases: 11. The CDR3 DNA is TGTGCCAGCAGTGCGGACGGACAGGGACGGTCACCCCTCCACTTT. Encoded protein: CASSADGQGRSPLHF.

This clone was counted a few times. The gene calls are TRBV4-2 and TRBJ1-6; no clear D. The length of the CDR3 is 16 residues. The V end lost 0 bases, the J end lost 9 bases, and 15 bases lay between the germline ends. CDR1 and CDR2 from the germline V gene are LGHNA and YNFKEQ. CDR3 sequence: CASSQERDSHRSPLHF. The CDR3, as DNA: TGTGCCAGCAGCCAAGAACGCGATAGCCACCGTTCACCCCTCCACTTT.

The rearrangement joins TRBV7-2 to TRBJ1-1; D not certain. Germline assignment: CDR1 SGHTA and CDR2 FQGNSA. Between the trimmed V and J ends, which lost 6 bases and 0 bases, there was a span of 14 bases. This CDR3 is 15 amino acids long. CDR3 nucleotide sequence: TGTGCCAGCAGGACCGGAGGGTCGATGAACACTGAAGCTTTCTTT. Its protein is CASRTGGSMNTEAFF.

This chain links TRBV29-1 with TRBJ2-1, with D unresolved. V was cut by 3 bases and J by 0 bases, with 18 bases left in between. The CDR3 length is 17 residues. Germline V gene data show CDR1 as SQVTM and CDR2 as ANQGSEA. The CDR3 DNA is TGCAGCGTTGACCGGCGGTGGTCAGAGAGCTCCTACAATGAGCAGTTCTTC. Protein sequence: CSVDRRWSESSYNEQFF.

J is TRBJ2-1 and V is TRBV19; a possible D gene is TRBD1 (6 bases). Germline V lookup: CDR1 LNHDA, CDR2 SQIVND (reference sequence). V was trimmed by 4 bases and J by 6 bases, leaving 13 bases between them. The CDR3 length is 14 residues. CDR3: CASSTITGSNEQFF. The CDR3 nucleotides read TGTGCCAGTAGTACCATAACAGGGTCCAATGAGCAGTTCTTC.

This clone was recorded once. This chain links TRBV5-1 with TRBJ1-1; D may be TRBD1 (5 bases). The CDR3 consists of 14 residues. Trimming stripped 10 bases from V and 3 bases from J, with 19 bases between. Germline V gives CDR1 SGHRS, CDR2 YFSETQ. As DNA, the CDR3 is TGCGCCTCGTCGCGTGGGGGGTGGGACACTGAAGCTTTCTTT. Its translation: CASSRGGWDTEAFF.

V is TRBV5-4 and J is TRBJ2-1; possibly TRBD1 for D (6 bases). CDR1 is SGHNT, CDR2 YYREEE, per germline (reference sequence). The CDR3 sequence is 15 residues long. V gave up 7 bases and J gave up 8 bases, with 22 bases separating them. The CDR3, as DNA: TGTGCCAGCCGCAGAGAGTACAGGGTTGAGGATGAGCAGTTCTTC. Its translation: CASRREYRVEDEQFF. Based on the CDR3 plus reference TRBV5-4 and TRBJ2-1, the full variable domain is ETGVTQSPTHLIKTRGQQVTLRCSSQSGHNTVSWYQQALGQGPQFIFQYYREEENGRGNFPPRFSGLQFPNYSSELNVNALELDDSALYLCASRREYRVEDEQFFGPGTRLTVL.

V is TRBV4-3 and J is TRBJ1-5; 8 bases are shared with TRBD1. The CDR3 spans 16 residues. V lost 4 bases to trimming and J lost 2 bases; unmatched junction nucleotides: 7. In germline, CDR1 is LGHNA, CDR2 YSLEER. DNA for the CDR3: TGCGCCAGCAGCCCGAACCGGGGACAGGGCAATCAGCCCCAGCATTTT. Translating it yields CASSPNRGQGNQPQHF.

The chain couples TRBV7-2 to TRBJ1-5; D is perhaps TRBD1 (6 bases). With 5 bases removed from V and 10 bases from J, the gap between germline ends came to 15 bases. CDR1 SGHTA and CDR2 FQGNSA come from the germline V gene. CDR3 size: 13 residues. In DNA, the CDR3 is TGTGCCAGCAGCGAGGACAGTATCAGCCCCCAGCATTTT. This sequence encodes CASSEDSISPQHF.

The chain joins TRBV4-1 to TRBJ1-5, with 8 bases lining up with TRBD1. V lost 0 bases to trimming and J lost 2 bases; unmatched junction nucleotides: 3. Germline loops: CDR1 MGHRA, CDR2 YSYEKL. CDR3 length: 16 residues. The CDR3 DNA reads TGCGCCAGCAGCCAAGATCAGGGGGCTCGCAATCAGCCCCAGCATTTT. The encoded protein is CASSQDQGARNQPQHF.

The genes are TRBV5-1 and TRBJ1-1; TRBD1 aligns across 7 bases. Germline V CDR1 and CDR2: SGHRS, YFSETQ. J lost 0 bases, V lost 3 bases, and 5 bases had no gene match. The CDR3 extends over 15 amino acids. CDR3 in DNA: TGCGCCAGCAGCTGGGACAGCGGACTGAACACTGAAGCTTTCTTT. Protein product: CASSWDSGLNTEAFF. Full variable domain (outside the CDR3, taken from reference TRBV5-1 and TRBJ1-1): KAGVTQTPRYLIKTRGQQVTLSCSPISGHRSVSWYQQTPGQGLQFLFEYFSETQRNKGNFPGRFSGRQFSNSRSEMNVSTLELGDSALYLCASSWDSGLNTEAFFGQGTRLTVV.

V usage is TRBV5-1 and J usage is TRBJ2-5; 7 positions match TRBD1. Trimming at V came to 0 bases and at J to 3 bases, leaving 2 bases not matched to a gene. The CDR3 covers 14 residues. Germline V gene data show CDR1 as SGHRS and CDR2 as YFSETQ. CDR3 sequence (DNA): TGCGCCAGCAGCTTGGGACAGGGAAAAGAGACCCAGTACTTC. Protein: CASSLGQGKETQYF.

This sequence joins TRBV7-2 and TRBJ1-4, with unresolved D. V lost 1 base and J 7 bases, leaving 10 bases between the germline ends. This CDR3 has 14 amino acids. Germline V lookup: CDR1 SGHTA, CDR2 FQGNSA. The CDR3: CASSLDTRSEKLFF. For the CDR3, the DNA is TGTGCCAGCAGCTTAGATACGAGGAGTGAAAAACTGTTTTTT.

The chain has TRBV9 and TRBJ2-7, with 7 bases identical to TRBD1. The V segment lost 3 bases and the J segment 3 bases; nucleotides outside the gene matches: 6. There are 14 residues in the CDR3. CDR1 and CDR2 (germline): SGDLS, YYNGEE. CDR3 region: CASSGNRDSYEQYF. DNA for the CDR3: TGTGCCAGCAGCGGAAACCGGGACAGCTACGAGCAGTACTTC.

The CDR3 sequence: CASSSTGEMAFF. DNA of the CDR3: TGTGCCAGCAGCAGCACAGGGGAAATGGCTTTCTTT. The chain links TRBV11-2 to TRBJ1-1; 7 bases line up with TRBD1. The trim removed 5 bases at V and 11 bases at J, leaving 8 bases unmatched. CDR1 is SGHAT, CDR2 FQNNGV, per germline. The CDR3 is 12 residues long.

The rearrangement joins TRBV10-3 to TRBJ1-4; unclear D gene. Germline V gene data show CDR1 as ENHRY and CDR2 as SYGVKD. Trimming took 2 bases from V and 7 from J, leaving 14 bases between them. The CDR3 consists of 15 residues. The CDR3 nucleotides are TGTGCCATCAGTGAGGGTGCAGGCGCAGGTGAAAAACTGTTTTTT. Translation gives CAISEGAGAGEKLFF.